What follows are 28 T cell receptor beta chains derived from one specimen sequenced in a study of control samples from healthy donors and cancer patients. The data were produced by immunoSEQ multiplex PCR, yet TCRdb's version contains in-frame clones alone and is incomplete. This table has 70,000 to 85,000 clones, approximately 82% appearing once. The source material was PBMCs. The source of these receptors is a man between 60 and 70 years old with head and neck cancer.

V and J are TRBV3-1 (or the pseudogene TRBV3-2) and TRBJ2-1, with D tentatively TRBD2 (6 bases). V dropped 3 bases and J dropped 5 bases, with 11 bases sitting between them. CDR1 LGHDT and CDR2 YNNKEL come from the germline V gene (reference sequence). The CDR3 consists of 14 residues. The DNA for the CDR3 is TGTGCCAGCAGCCACACCCGGGGGAACAATGAGCAGTTCTTC. Residues: CASSHTRGNNEQFF.

The chain uses TRBV6-5 and TRBJ1-5; 9 bases map to TRBD1. Trimming at V came to 5 bases and at J to 3 bases, leaving 5 bases not matched to a gene. CDR1 MNHEY and CDR2 SVGAGI come from the germline V gene. This CDR3 contains 15 residues. The DNA of the CDR3 is TGTGCCAGCAGTAGCCGGACAGGGGCCAATCAGCCCCAGCATTTT. Amino acids: CASSSRTGANQPQHF.

V and J are TRBV7-6 and TRBJ2-3, with 10 bases aligning to TRBD1. Germline V gene sequence: CDR1 SGHVS, CDR2 FNYEAQ. Losses at the gene ends were 1 base for V and 6 bases for J; bases not matched to a gene: 13. The CDR3 is made up of 18 amino acids. The CDR3 protein is CASSLGGYGTGAADTQYF. CDR3 DNA: TGTGCCAGCAGCTTAGGGGGCTACGGGACAGGGGCGGCCGATACGCAGTATTTT.

The V call is TRBV5-1, the J call TRBJ2-7; 12 bases are shared with TRBD2. The CDR3 consists of 15 residues. Germline CDR1 SGHRS, CDR2 YFSETQ. J lost 6 bases, V lost 3 bases, and 7 bases had no gene match. The CDR3 DNA reads TGCGCCAGCAGCTCGGGGACTAGCGGGCCCCTCGAGCAGTACTTC. Encoded protein: CASSSGTSGPLEQYF.

V and J are TRBV5-4 and TRBJ1-5; weak D call: TRBD1 (5 bases). The germline gives CDR1 SGHNT, CDR2 YYREEE (reference sequence). With 2 bases removed from V and 1 base from J, the gap between germline ends came to 10 bases. The CDR3 is 15 residues long. The CDR3 DNA reads TGTGCCAGCAGCTTCGGGACGGCCAGCAATCAGCCCCAGCATTTT. Translated, it gives CASSFGTASNQPQHF.

The chain recombines TRBV2 with TRBJ2-5, with 12 nucleotides matching TRBD1. V lost 4 bases and J lost 5; bases outside the gene matches: 5. The germline V gene has CDR1 SNHLY and CDR2 FYNNEI. The CDR3 consists of 15 residues. The CDR3: CASSAGQGAWETQYF. For the CDR3, the DNA is TGTGCCAGCAGTGCGGGACAGGGGGCCTGGGAGACCCAGTACTTC.

This chain links TRBV6-5 with TRBJ2-7; 7 nucleotides line up with TRBD1. V was clipped by 2 bases and J by 9 bases; unmatched bases: 16. From germline, CDR1 is MNHEY and CDR2 SVGAGI. This CDR3 is built from 16 residues. CDR3 sequence: CASSYGHRGAYFGQYF. In DNA, the CDR3 is TGTGCCAGCAGTTACGGCCACAGGGGTGCCTACTTCGGGCAGTACTTC.

The V gene is TRBV7-2, the J gene TRBJ1-1; maybe TRBD1 (6 bases). The V gene's germline CDR1 is SGHTA and CDR2 FQGNSA. The V end was cut by 6 bases, the J end by 2 bases, with 10 bases between. This CDR3 has 13 amino acids. The CDR3 loop is CASRQQGNTEAFF. The CDR3 DNA reads as TGTGCCAGCAGGCAACAGGGAAACACTGAAGCTTTCTTT. Drawing the rest from reference TRBV7-2 and TRBJ1-1, the complete variable domain is GAGVSQSPSNKVTEKGKDVELRCDPISGHTALYWYRQSLGQGLEFLIYFQGNSAPDKSGLPSDRFSAERTGGSVSTLTIQRTQQEDSAVYLCASRQQGNTEAFFGQGTRLTVV.

The chain employs TRBV5-1 and TRBJ1-6; D is ambiguous. Deletions cut 0 bases from V and 9 bases from J, with 13 bases between. The CDR3 has 15 residues. Germline loops: CDR1 SGHRS, CDR2 YFSETQ. CDR3 residues: CASSLESARGSPLHF. The CDR3 coding sequence is TGCGCCAGCAGCTTGGAGTCAGCAAGAGGTTCACCCCTCCACTTT.

The chain links TRBV7-2 to TRBJ1-4, with D possibly matching TRBD1 (5 bases). Per the germline V gene, CDR1 is SGHTA and CDR2 is FQGNSA. There are 14 residues in the CDR3. Trimming stripped 5 bases from V and 7 bases from J, with 14 bases between. Here the CDR3 DNA reads TGTGCCAGCAGCCCGCAGGGTTTTCGTGAAAAACTGTTTTTT. This translates into CASSPQGFREKLFF.

J is TRBJ2-7 and V is TRBV6-5, with TRBD2 identical over 9 bases. The CDR3 consists of 16 residues. The germline V gene encodes CDR1 MNHEY and CDR2 SVGAGI. V trimming: 0 bases; J trimming: 2 bases; junction bases outside the gene matches: 5. CDR3 region: CASSYSISGSTYEQYF. In DNA, the CDR3 is TGTGCCAGCAGTTACTCTATTAGCGGGAGTACCTACGAGCAGTACTTC.

The V call is TRBV2, the J call TRBJ2-1; TRBD2 aligns across 8 bases. This CDR3 comprises 12 residues. Germline V gene data show CDR1 as SNHLY and CDR2 as FYNNEI. Trimming cost V 8 bases and J 12 bases; bases outside gene matches: 9. The CDR3 DNA sequence: TGTGCCAGCGGGGTGGAAGCGGGAGTGCAGTTCTTC. Amino acids: CASGVEAGVQFF.

The rearrangement links TRBV7-2 to TRBJ2-7, with D tentatively TRBD1 or TRBD2 (6 bases each). With 5 bases removed from V and 3 bases from J, the gap between germline ends came to 17 bases. Germline-derived CDR1 and CDR2 are SGHTA and FQGNSA. CDR3 length: 15 amino acids. The CDR3 region has the DNA TGTGCCAGCAGCCCCCAGTCGGGGGCAGTCTACGAGCAGTACTTC. It yields the protein CASSPQSGAVYEQYF.

The V and J genes are TRBV6-5 and TRBJ1-2; the match to TRBD1 covers 8 bases. The CDR3 contains 13 residues. Looked up from germline, CDR1 is MNHEY and CDR2 is SVGAGI. V gave up 4 bases and J gave up 9 bases; unmatched junction bases: 7. CDR3 bases: TGTGCCAGCAGTTCCGGGACAGGTTCGCGCTACACCTTC. Translation: CASSSGTGSRYTF.

This chain's CDR3 is CASGTGAPYGYTF. In DNA, the CDR3 is TGTGCCAGCGGCACAGGGGCCCCCTATGGCTACACCTTC. V is TRBV27 and J is TRBJ1-2; 7 positions agree with TRBD1. Germline CDR1 and CDR2: MNHEY and SMNVEV (reference sequence). V trimming: 8 bases; J trimming: 4 bases; junction bases outside the gene matches: 7. This CDR3 has 13 amino acids.

The chain combines TRBV19 with TRBJ2-2; TRBD1 or TRBD2 may be the D gene (5 bases each). Trimming cost V 6 bases and J 0 bases, with 11 bases left between them. The germline CDR1 and CDR2 sequences are LNHDA and SQIVND (reference sequence). This CDR3 is 15 amino acids long. The CDR3 coding sequence is TGTGCCAGTAGCCGGGGACCCGCGAACACCGGGGAGCTGTTTTTT. This sequence encodes CASSRGPANTGELFF.

This clone was detected once. The CDR3 reads CASTLRQAKGPQHF. The CDR3 nucleotides are TGTGCCAGTACTCTTCGGCAGGCGAAAGGGCCCCAGCATTTT. The chain recombines TRBV19 with TRBJ1-5; D gene uncertain. The CDR3 sequence is 14 residues long. CDR1 and CDR2 (germline): LNHDA, SQIVND (reference sequence). Between the trimmed V and J ends, which lost 7 bases and 9 bases, there was a span of 19 bases.

The chain couples TRBV10-3 to TRBJ1-6, with no clear D. The CDR3 totals 14 residues. The germline V gene encodes CDR1 ENHRY and CDR2 SYGVKD. With 4 bases removed from V and 1 base from J, the gap between germline ends came to 5 bases. CDR3 nucleotide sequence: TGTGCCATCAGTGGGGCGTCCTATAATTCACCCCTCCACTTT. Translating gives CAISGASYNSPLHF.

V is TRBV6-4 and J is TRBJ2-7; the D gene is possibly TRBD1 (6 bases). CDR1 MRHNA and CDR2 SNTAGT come from the germline V gene. This CDR3 has 14 residues. V shed 9 bases and J shed 2 bases, with 17 bases lying between them. CDR3 protein: CASSLWGHTYEQYF. Written as DNA, the CDR3 is TGTGCCAGTAGTCTATGGGGACACACCTACGAGCAGTACTTC.

This sequence joins TRBV11-2 and TRBJ1-4; 9 nucleotides match TRBD1. The CDR3 contains 15 residues. J was trimmed by 5 bases and V by 5 bases; bases with no gene match: 6. The V gene's germline CDR1 is SGHAT and CDR2 FQNNGV. CDR3: CASSAGQGPNEKLFF. The DNA of the CDR3 is TGTGCCAGCAGCGCGGGACAGGGCCCCAATGAAAAACTGTTTTTT.

The rearrangement uses TRBV6-1 and TRBJ1-5; 7 nucleotides align to TRBD1. The CDR3 extends over 17 amino acids. The germline V gene encodes CDR1 MNHNS and CDR2 SASEGT. V lost 1 base and J lost 3; bases outside the gene matches: 9. CDR3 residues: CASSEEQGGYVNQPQHF. The CDR3 DNA sequence: TGTGCCAGCAGTGAAGAGCAGGGGGGTTACGTCAATCAGCCCCAGCATTTT.

The genes are TRBV10-1 and TRBJ2-7, with D possibly matching TRBD1 (6 bases). V was cut by 0 bases and J by 2 bases, with 8 bases left in between. From germline, CDR1 is WNHNN and CDR2 SYGVQD (reference sequence). This CDR3 contains 14 residues. CDR3 region: CASSESKGAYEQYF. The DNA for the CDR3 is TGCGCCAGCAGTGAGTCGAAGGGGGCCTACGAGCAGTACTTC.

This clone was observed once. The rearrangement links TRBV5-1 to TRBJ1-1; D not certain. The V end lost 3 bases, the J end lost 11 bases, and 20 bases lay between the germline ends. This CDR3 comprises 14 residues. Per germline, CDR1 SGHRS and CDR2 YFSETQ. CDR3 region: CASSSGRTYELAFF. CDR3 nucleotide sequence: TGCGCCAGCAGCTCGGGGAGAACTTACGAACTGGCTTTCTTT.

The gene calls are TRBV11-3 and TRBJ2-3, with D possibly being TRBD1 (5 bases). This CDR3 has 14 residues. Germline-derived CDR1 and CDR2 are SGHNT and YENEEA. Trimming removed 2 bases at V and 0 bases at J, with 6 bases between. The CDR3 nucleotides read TGTGCCAGCAGCTTAAGGGGTAGCACAGATACGCAGTATTTT. It codes for CASSLRGSTDTQYF.

The chain carries TRBV5-6 and TRBJ1-1, with D possibly matching TRBD1 (6 bases). The CDR3 consists of 19 residues. Germline-derived CDR1 and CDR2 are SGHDT and YYEEEE. Trimming shortened V by 2 bases and J by 3 bases, and 26 bases separated the two germline ends. DNA for the CDR3: TGTGCCAGCAGCTTTCCCTATATGACAGGCCGCCAGGGAGACACTGAAGCTTTCTTT. This translates into CASSFPYMTGRQGDTEAFF.

The rearrangement joins TRBV10-1 to TRBJ2-3; weak D call: TRBD2 (5 bases). Trimming cost V 2 bases and J 9 bases, with 15 bases left between them. The V gene's germline CDR1 is WNHNN and CDR2 SYGVQD (reference sequence). The CDR3 loop spans 14 amino acids. Here the CDR3 reads CASSESGLPATQYF. CDR3 DNA: TGCGCCAGCAGTGAGAGCGGACTCCCCGCGACGCAGTATTTT.

The chain employs TRBV5-4 and TRBJ2-3; TRBD2 aligns across 13 bases. From germline, CDR1 is SGHNT and CDR2 YYREEE (reference sequence). The V segment lost 5 bases and the J segment 4 bases; nucleotides outside the gene matches: 7. The CDR3 consists of 16 residues. The CDR3 DNA sequence: TGTGCCAGCAGTTTTGGGACTAGCGGGAAGGCAGATACGCAGTATTTT. This translates into CASSFGTSGKADTQYF.

The V gene is TRBV11-3, the J gene TRBJ2-1; 7 bases agree with TRBD2. Looked up from germline, CDR1 is SGHNT and CDR2 is YENEEA. The length of the CDR3 is 17 residues. The J segment lost 2 bases and the V segment lost 5 bases, leaving 12 bases of the junction unmatched. The DNA for the CDR3 is TGTGCCAGCAGCACAGCACCCGGGACTAAGACCTACAATGAGCAGTTCTTC. Protein product: CASSTAPGTKTYNEQFF.